Presented here are 8 T cell receptor beta chains from one specimen sequenced in a study of radiotherapy plus CTLA-4 blockade in lung cancer. Sequenced by immunoSEQ multiplex PCR; TCRdb stores in-frame clones only, minus some. The table lists 90,000 to 95,000 clones, roughly 80% of them singletons. This material consisted of peripheral blood, taken from a patient treated with radiotherapy plus ipilimumab. The receptor set was obtained from a human donor with non-small cell lung cancer who had stable disease on radiotherapy plus ipilimumab.

CDR3 bases: TGTGCCAGCTTAACTACCGGGACAGGGGTTAATGAGCAGTTCTTC. As protein: CASLTTGTGVNEQFF. The chain recombines TRBV28 with TRBJ2-1, with TRBD1 identical over 10 bases. The V gene's germline CDR1 is MDHEN and CDR2 SYDVKM. The CDR3 has 15 residues. Unmatched junction bases numbered 11, after V lost 8 bases and J lost 7 bases.

There are a few counts of this clone. V and J are TRBV5-6 and TRBJ1-5, with D perhaps matching TRBD1 (6 bases). The CDR3 has 18 residues. Germline values: CDR1 SGHDT, CDR2 YYEEEE. Trimming cost V 4 bases and J 0 bases, with 20 bases left between them. The CDR3 here is CASSGPPNRAGSNQPQHF. As DNA, the CDR3 is TGTGCCAGCAGCGGTCCTCCTAACAGGGCAGGTAGCAATCAGCCCCAGCATTTT.

The chain employs TRBV5-3 and TRBJ1-5; D may be TRBD1 (5 bases). TRBV5-3 is labeled an ORF, and its function is uncertain. The CDR3 runs 15 residues. V lost 5 bases to trimming and J lost 1 base, with 13 bases between them. The CDR3 DNA follows: TGTGCCAGAAGTTTCCAGGGTTCCAGCAATCAGCCCCAGCATTTT. This sequence encodes CARSFQGSSNQPQHF.

This clone occurred a few times. The J gene is TRBJ1-4, the V gene TRBV18, with a tentative D call TRBD1 (5 bases). The CDR3 extends over 14 amino acids. With 6 bases removed from V and 5 bases from J, the gap between germline ends came to 13 bases. CDR1 is KGHSH, CDR2 LQKENI, per germline. The CDR3 DNA reads as TGTGCCAGCTCGGCCGGGACGCTAAATGAAAAACTGTTTTTT. Translated, it gives CASSAGTLNEKLFF.

This clone came up a few times. The gene calls are TRBV6-1 and TRBJ1-2; a possible D gene is TRBD1 (6 bases). Trimming shortened V by 4 bases and J by 4 bases, and 13 bases separated the two germline ends. The CDR3 contains 14 residues. The germline V gene encodes CDR1 MNHNS and CDR2 SASEGT. CDR3 nucleotide sequence: TGTGCCAGCAGTGGGGGGGGGACATCCTATGGCTACACCTTC. Translation: CASSGGGTSYGYTF.

The chain links TRBV15 to TRBJ2-7; D may be TRBD2 (6 bases). The CDR3 has 15 amino acids. V was pared by 0 bases and J by 5 bases, with 14 bases between. CDR1 and CDR2 (germline): LNHNV, YYDKDF (reference sequence). The CDR3 region has the DNA TGTGCCACCAGCAGAGAACGGGAGTTAAGGAACGAGCAGTACTTC. Its translation is CATSRERELRNEQYF. Complete variable domain (other parts from reference TRBV15 and TRBJ2-7): DAMVIQNPRYQVTQFGKPVTLSCSQTLNHNVMYWYQQKSSQAPKLLFHYYDKDFNNEADTPDNFQSRRPNTSFCFLDIRSPGLGDTAMYLCATSRERELRNEQYFGPGTRLTVT.

The chain couples TRBV6-1 to TRBJ2-7; D is ambiguous. Germline CDR1 is MNHNS and CDR2 is SASEGT. CDR3 length: 11 amino acids. Trimming cost V 5 bases and J 2 bases, with 4 bases left between them. The CDR3 protein is CASSYPYEQYF. The CDR3, as DNA: TGTGCCAGCAGTTACCCCTACGAGCAGTACTTC.

This clone was observed a single time. The gene calls are TRBV9 and TRBJ1-1; D is ambiguous. Trimming shortened V by 0 bases and J by 2 bases, and 8 bases separated the two germline ends. The CDR3 covers 14 residues. Germline V gene sequence: CDR1 SGDLS, CDR2 YYNGEE. CDR3 DNA sequence: TGTGCCAGCAGCGTAGGGGCTCAAAACACTGAAGCTTTCTTT. Amino acids: CASSVGAQNTEAFF.